This TCR beta chain was identified during a study of blood T cell repertoires in COVID-19. About the research overall: COVID-19 samples from acute and convalescent phases originated in the United States, Italy and Spain. T cells, B-cell-depleted T cells, or PBMCs provided the cDNA or gDNA that served as material.

Participants were aged about 18 to 89 years from around 26 US areas. Original processing methods: Estimates of nucleated cell counts were drawn from the amplification of reference gene primers. Produced via immunoSEQ multiplex PCR; TCRdb's table is partial and in-frame only. The D gene and trimming were derived from the DNA, and the V and J assignments and clone size from that table. The data show 160,000 or so clones, roughly nine tenths seen once. The CDR3 is made up of 16 amino acids. J gave up 1 base and V 0 bases, and 4 bases lay outside the gene matches. Germline assignment: CDR1 SGHAT and CDR2 FQNNGV.

The sequenced sample was PBMCs or T cells enriched from blood (not recorded which). The V gene is TRBV11-2, the J gene TRBJ2-3; 7 nucleotides align to TRBD2. The receptor was derived from a human donor with acute COVID-19. The donor label of this sample is uncertain. The CDR3 sequence is CASSLDRRGGTDTQYF. The CDR3 DNA is TGTGCCAGCAGCTTAGATCGCCGGGGGGGCACAGATACGCAGTATTTT. Together with reference TRBV11-2 and TRBJ2-3, the CDR3 gives the full variable domain: EAGVAQSPRYKIIEKRQSVAFWCNPISGHATLYWYQQILGQGPKLLIQFQNNGVVDDSQLPKDRFSAERLKGVDSTLKIQPAKLEDSAVYLCASSLDRRGGTDTQYFGPGTRLTVL.